Each of the 25 T cell receptor beta chains below was sequenced from the same sample in a study of T-cell reconstitution after alpha-beta-depleted transplantation in children. The authors prepared the TCRbeta library with unique molecular identifiers. TCRdb fed the PCR reads into MiXCR, producing one record per CDR3 protein. The sample records about 200,000 distinct CDR3 sequences, 5.5% to 7% being singletons. Sequenced material: PBMCs, taken before TCRalphabeta/CD19-depleted stem cell transplant. These receptors came from a boy between 2 and 10 years old with acute lymphoblastic leukemia, due to receive a stem cell transplant.

This clonotype has at least ten counts. The V gene is TRBV27, the J gene TRBJ2-1; the D gene is possibly TRBD2 (5 bases). The CDR3 sequence is 16 residues long. Trimming took off 5 bases at V and 7 bases at J, with 21 bases between the two ends. Germline V lookup: CDR1 MNHEY, CDR2 SMNVEV (reference sequence). The CDR3 sequence: CASSLPPGYGRNEQFF. Written as DNA, the CDR3 is TGTGCCAGCAGTCTACCCCCGGGGTACGGAAGGAATGAGCAGTTCTTC.

A word on this clonotype: It may be a read error: a sequence one base away is much more abundant. Since the CDR3 does not end with the conserved phenylalanine or tryptophan, this likely comes from a read error. J is TRBJ1-1 and V is TRBV20-1; no reliable D call. The CDR3 spans 13 residues. Trimming stripped 6 bases from V and 3 bases from J, with 14 bases between. CDR1 is DFQATT and CDR2 is SNEGSKA in the germline V gene (reference sequence). The CDR3 reads CSAPKGGDTEAFC. The CDR3 nucleotides are TGCAGTGCCCCGAAAGGTGGAGACACTGAAGCTTTCTGT.

This clonotype appeared many times. The chain carries TRBV28 and TRBJ1-2; D might be TRBD1 (6 bases). CDR3 length: 12 amino acids. CDR1 and CDR2 (germline): MDHEN, SYDVKM. V shed 3 bases and J shed 8 bases, with 10 bases lying between them. The CDR3 region is CASSFTGQGYTF. Here the CDR3 DNA reads TGTGCCAGCAGTTTCACAGGGCAGGGCTACACCTTC.

This clonotype was observed many times. This rearrangement joins TRBV6-2 or TRBV6-3 to TRBJ2-7; D is perhaps TRBD1 or TRBD2 (6 bases each). Between the trimmed V and J ends, which lost 2 bases and 3 bases, there was a span of 20 bases. The germline CDR1 and CDR2 sequences are MNHEY and SVGEGT. This CDR3 is 17 amino acids long. The CDR3 spells CASSYPSSGAYNYEQYF. In DNA, the CDR3 is TGTGCCAGCAGTTACCCTTCGTCGGGGGCCTACAACTACGAGCAGTACTTC.

This clonotype has a count of ten or more. The rearrangement links TRBV5-5 to TRBJ2-3; D may be TRBD1 (5 bases). This CDR3 contains 15 residues. Trimming removed 1 base at V and 2 bases at J, with 11 bases between. CDR1 SGHKS and CDR2 YYEKEE come from the germline V gene (reference sequence). CDR3 sequence: CASSLSPGNTDTQYF. CDR3 sequence (DNA): TGTGCCAGCAGCTTGTCACCAGGGAACACAGATACGCAGTATTTT. Full variable domain (missing parts from reference TRBV5-5 and TRBJ2-3): DAGVTQSPTHLIKTRGQQVTLRCSPISGHKSVSWYQQVLGQGPQFIFQYYEKEERGRGNFPDRFSARQFPNYSSELNVNALLLGDSALYLCASSLSPGNTDTQYFGPGTRLTVL.

This clonotype was seen at least ten times. CDR3 in DNA: TGTGCCAGCAGAACGCGGACAGGGGGTTCCTACGAGCAGTACTTC. This translates into CASRTRTGGSYEQYF. The chain is built from TRBV6-2 or TRBV6-3 and TRBJ2-7; 10 bases map to TRBD1. After removal of 6 bases from V and 1 base from J, the junction contained 6 bases not matched to a gene. CDR1 and CDR2 from the germline V gene are MNHEY and SVGEGT. This CDR3 region has 15 residues.

This clonotype was found a few times. The germline gene is not matched at one end of the junction; a read error may be the cause. V and J are TRBV7-9 and TRBJ2-1; 7 bases line up with TRBD2. This CDR3 spans 11 amino acids. The germline V gene encodes CDR1 SEHNR and CDR2 FQNEAQ (reference sequence). The chain's CDR3 is CASSDGLGGAF. CDR3 DNA sequence: TGTGCCAGCAGCGACGGACTAGGAGGGGCCTTC.

This clonotype was seen only a few times. The V call is TRBV12-3 or TRBV12-4, the J call TRBJ2-3; 10 nucleotides line up with TRBD1. V trimming: 2 bases; J trimming: 4 bases; junction bases outside the gene matches: 12. The CDR3 length is 18 residues. The CDR3 coding sequence is TGTGCCAGCAGTTTATCGGTCCGGACAGGGGGTGGCCCAGATACGCAGTATTTT. It codes for CASSLSVRTGGGPDTQYF.

This clonotype appeared many times. The rearrangement joins TRBV12-3 or TRBV12-4 to TRBJ2-1, with 7 bases matching TRBD2. With V trimmed by 8 bases and J by 1 base, 5 bases remained unmatched. CDR3 length equals 14 residues. The DNA for the CDR3 is TGTGCCAGCCAGAGCGGGGAGTCCTACAATGAGCAGTTCTTC. It encodes CASQSGESYNEQFF.

V is TRBV10-3 and J is TRBJ2-1; weak D call: TRBD2 (6 bases). The ends were cut back, 6 bases at V and 0 bases at J, with 24 bases in the middle. This CDR3 comprises 19 residues. CDR1 is ENHRY and CDR2 is SYGVKD in the germline V gene. In DNA form, the CDR3 reads TGTGCCATCAGCTACATCGGGTCTTTATCTAGCGTCTCCTACAATGAGCAGTTCTTC. Residues: CAISYIGSLSSVSYNEQFF.

This clonotype was seen at least ten times. V usage is TRBV28 and J usage is TRBJ1-5; D unclear. CDR3 length: 14 residues. CDR1 and CDR2 from the germline V gene are MDHEN and SYDVKM. V gave up 7 bases and J gave up 0 bases, with 10 bases separating them. The CDR3 reads CASTRTYSNQPQHF. CDR3 nucleotide sequence: TGTGCCAGCACCCGTACCTATAGCAATCAGCCCCAGCATTTT.

This clonotype was observed many times. The chain joins TRBV29-1 to TRBJ2-3; D unclear. From germline, CDR1 is SQVTM and CDR2 ANQGSEA. Trimming took 4 bases from V and 2 from J, leaving 7 bases between them. The CDR3 contains 12 residues. CDR3 bases: TGCAGCGTTGCCGACGACACAGATACGCAGTATTTT. Translating gives CSVADDTDTQYF.

At least ten counts were recorded for this clonotype. The chain employs TRBV28 and TRBJ2-2, with a tentative D call TRBD1 (6 bases). The ends were cut back, 7 bases at V and 8 bases at J, with 20 bases in the middle. This CDR3 contains 15 residues. Germline CDR1 and CDR2: MDHEN and SYDVKM. CDR3 in amino acids: CASNQAGAGLGELFF. The CDR3 DNA follows: TGTGCCAGCAATCAGGCAGGGGCAGGATTAGGGGAGCTGTTTTTT.

This clonotype showed up many times. This chain joins TRBV27 and TRBJ1-2, with no clear D. The V end was cut by 5 bases, the J end by 6 bases, with 13 bases between. The CDR3 spans 13 residues. Germline V gene sequence: CDR1 MNHEY, CDR2 SMNVEV (reference sequence). Here the CDR3 reads CASSPIMTDGYTF. In nucleotides, the CDR3 is TGTGCCAGCAGTCCGATAATGACGGATGGCTACACCTTC.

This clonotype was counted at least ten times. The chain links TRBV5-1 to TRBJ1-1, with D perhaps matching TRBD1 (5 bases). CDR3 length: 15 residues. Germline V lookup: CDR1 SGHRS, CDR2 YFSETQ. The ends were cut back, 4 bases at V and 5 bases at J, with 18 bases in the middle. In DNA form, the CDR3 reads TGCGCCAGCAGCCGGGACCAGGCCAGAGGTACTGAAGCTTTCTTT. This encodes CASSRDQARGTEAFF.

This clonotype was counted a few times. The gene calls are TRBV20-1 and TRBJ2-6; 11 bases align to TRBD1. V was pared by 2 bases and J by 0 bases, with 3 bases of the junction left unmatched. There are 17 residues in the CDR3. Germline V lookup: CDR1 DFQATT, CDR2 SNEGSKA (reference sequence). CDR3 sequence reads: CSARSGTGGSGANVLTF. DNA for the CDR3: TGCAGTGCTAGATCGGGGACAGGGGGCTCTGGGGCCAACGTCCTGACTTTC.

This clonotype is medium-sized (0.01 to 0.1%). The chain couples TRBV29-1 to TRBJ2-5, with D hard to call. The V gene lost 3 bases and the J gene lost 4 bases, with 12 bases spanning the gap. The CDR3 totals 13 residues. The germline V gene has CDR1 SQVTM and CDR2 ANQGSEA. This CDR3 is CSVEASFIETQYF. The CDR3 DNA follows: TGCAGCGTTGAGGCTAGTTTTATAGAGACCCAGTACTTC. Filled out from reference TRBV29-1 and TRBJ2-5, the complete variable domain reads SAVISQKPSRDICQRGTSLTIQCQVDSQVTMMFWYRQQPGQSLTLIATANQGSEATYESGFVIDKFPISRPNLTFSTLTVSNMSPEDSSIYLCSVEASFIETQYFGPGTRLLVL.

The rearrangement uses TRBV28 and TRBJ1-1, with 10 bases lining up with TRBD1. The junction had 8 bases not matched to a gene; V was cut back by 4 bases and J by 0 bases. In germline, CDR1 is MDHEN, CDR2 SYDVKM. The CDR3 extends over 17 amino acids. The CDR3: CASSSIRQGAMNTEAFF. For the CDR3, the DNA is TGTGCCAGCAGTTCGATTCGACAGGGGGCGATGAACACTGAAGCTTTCTTT.

This clonotype was counted ten times or more. The chain is built from TRBV14 and TRBJ2-7; D perhaps matches TRBD1 (6 bases). CDR3 size: 14 residues. Looked up from germline, CDR1 is SGHDN and CDR2 is FVKESK. V gave up 6 bases and J gave up 4 bases, with 16 bases separating them. The CDR3 protein is CASSYWTDPYEQYF. CDR3 sequence (DNA): TGTGCCAGCAGTTACTGGACAGACCCGTACGAGCAGTACTTC.

In this sample, this clonotype turned up many times. This chain connects TRBV7-2 to TRBJ1-1; 11 bases match TRBD1. Unmatched junction bases numbered 9, after V lost 5 bases and J lost 7 bases. The germline gives CDR1 SGHTA, CDR2 FQGNSA. The CDR3 totals 15 residues. CDR3 protein: CASSPRTGGEYEAFF. DNA for the CDR3: TGTGCCAGCAGCCCCCGGACAGGGGGCGAGTATGAAGCTTTCTTT.

This clonotype is deemed medium-sized. The chain links TRBV20-1 to TRBJ2-3; no reliable D call. V was clipped by 5 bases and J by 7 bases, with 10 bases between them. The CDR3 extends over 11 amino acids. Germline CDR1 is DFQATT and CDR2 is SNEGSKA (reference sequence). Written as DNA, the CDR3 is TGCAGTGCTCCGACCGGTCATACGCAGTATTTT. Translating gives CSAPTGHTQYF.

In DNA form, the CDR3 reads TGTGCCACCGCCAAGAATACCGGGGAGCTGTTTTTT. Translated, it gives CATAKNTGELFF. The V gene is TRBV11-1, the J gene TRBJ2-2; D is uncertain. V was shortened by 10 bases and J by 5 bases, with 11 bases between the two germline ends. The CDR3 loop spans 12 amino acids. Germline V gene data show CDR1 as SGHAT and CDR2 as FQDESV (reference sequence).

V usage is TRBV21-1 and J usage is TRBJ1-1. TRBV21-1 is a listed pseudogene. The CDR3 consists of 21 residues. The CDR3 here is CASSVKVRWGLHRVMNTEAFF. DNA of the CDR3: TGTGCCAGCAGCGTCAAGGTACGGTGGGGTCTTCATAGAGTGATGAACACTGAAGCTTTCTTT.

In its sample, this clonotype was seen a few times. The chain couples TRBV12-3 or TRBV12-4 to TRBJ2-6; either TRBD1 or TRBD2 may supply D (5 bases each). CDR3 length: 18 residues. The V and J ends lost 4 bases and 0 bases respectively, with 16 bases between them. CDR3 sequence: CASSSRAGAYSGANVLTF. CDR3 sequence (DNA): TGTGCCAGCAGTTCCAGAGCCGGGGCCTACTCTGGGGCCAACGTCCTGACTTTC.

There are many counts of this clonotype. This chain links TRBV4-2 with TRBJ2-5; D not resolved. The V gene's germline CDR1 is LGHNA and CDR2 YNFKEQ. Trimming cost V 3 bases and J 1 base, with 12 bases left between them. There are 15 residues in the CDR3. The CDR3 region has the DNA TGTGCCAGCAGCCAGTTTGGTGACTCCCAAGAGACCCAGTACTTC. Translating it yields CASSQFGDSQETQYF.